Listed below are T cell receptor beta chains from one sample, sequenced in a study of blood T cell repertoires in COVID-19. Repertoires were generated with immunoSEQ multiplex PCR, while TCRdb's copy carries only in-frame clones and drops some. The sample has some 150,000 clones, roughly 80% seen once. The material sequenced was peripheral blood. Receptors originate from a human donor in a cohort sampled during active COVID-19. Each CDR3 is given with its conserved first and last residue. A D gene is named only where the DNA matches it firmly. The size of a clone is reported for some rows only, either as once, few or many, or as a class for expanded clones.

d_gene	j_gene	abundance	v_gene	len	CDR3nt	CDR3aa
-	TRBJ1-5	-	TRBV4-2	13	TGTGCCAGCAGCCAAGATAGAGGACAACCCCAGCATTTT	CASSQDRGQPQHF
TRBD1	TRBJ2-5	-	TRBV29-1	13	TGCAGCGGAGACGGGACAGGGCAGGAGACCCAGTACTTC	CSGDGTGQETQYF
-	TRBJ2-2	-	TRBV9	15	TGTGCCAGCAGCCCATCCGGGTCTTGGGCCGGGGAGCTGTTTTTT	CASSPSGSWAGELFF
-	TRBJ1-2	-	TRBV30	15	TGTGCCTGGGGTAGGGGGACGGGACCCAACTATGGCTACACCTTC	CAWGRGTGPNYGYTF
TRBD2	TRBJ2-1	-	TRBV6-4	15	TGTGCCAGCAGTGCCCAAGCGGGGGGGTACAATGAGCAGTTCTTC	CASSAQAGGYNEQFF
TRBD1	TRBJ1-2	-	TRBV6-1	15	TGTGCCAGCAGTGAAGCAAGGGGGCCTCCCCATGGCTACACCTTC	CASSEARGPPHGYTF
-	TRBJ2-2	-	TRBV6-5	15	TGTGCCAGCAGTAGGGGGGGGTCGGTCACCGGGGAGCTGTTTTTT	CASSRGGSVTGELFF
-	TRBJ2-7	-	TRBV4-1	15	TGCGCCAGCAGCCCCCTGAGCAGGCCCTCCTACGAGCAGTACTTC	CASSPLSRPSYEQYF
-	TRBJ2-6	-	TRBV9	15	TGTGCCAGCAGCGTAGACGGGGTAGGGGCCAACGTCCTGACTTTC	CASSVDGVGANVLTF
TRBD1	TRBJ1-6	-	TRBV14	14	TGTGCCAGCGGCTCACAGGGGTTGAATTCACCCCTCCACTTT	CASGSQGLNSPLHF
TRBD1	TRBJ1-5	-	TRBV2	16	TGTGCCAGCAGTGACTCTTTGGGACAGTACAATCAGCCCCAGCATTTT	CASSDSLGQYNQPQHF
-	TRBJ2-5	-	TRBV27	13	TGTGCCACCCAGCGATCTCGGCAGGAGACCCAGTACTTC	CATQRSRQETQYF
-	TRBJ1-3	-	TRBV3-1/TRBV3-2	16	TGTGCCAGCAGCCAAGGGTTCCAGGGCTCTGGAAACACCATATATTTT	CASSQGFQGSGNTIYF
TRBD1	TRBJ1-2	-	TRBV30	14	TGTGCCTGGAATACACAGGGGGGTATCTATGGCTACACCTTC	CAWNTQGGIYGYTF
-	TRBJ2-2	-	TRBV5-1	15	TGCGCCAGCAGCTTCGATAGCGGTAACACCGGGGAGCTGTTTTTT	CASSFDSGNTGELFF
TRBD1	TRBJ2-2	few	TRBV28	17	TGTGCCAGCAGGACTTCCGCCGGGACAGGGAACACCGGGGAGCTGTTTTTT	CASRTSAGTGNTGELFF
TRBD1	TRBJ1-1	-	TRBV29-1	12	TGCAGCGCCCAGGACAGGGGAACTGAAGCTTTCTTT	CSAQDRGTEAFF
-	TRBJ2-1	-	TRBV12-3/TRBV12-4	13	TGTGCCAGCCAAGGGAGTCCCTACAATGAGCAGTTCTTC	CASQGSPYNEQFF
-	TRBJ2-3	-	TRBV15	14	TGTGCCACCAGCAGAGTTGAGTTAGCAGATACGCAGTATTTT	CATSRVELADTQYF
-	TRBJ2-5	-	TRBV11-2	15	TGTGCCAGCAGCTCCAGCCCGCGGGGACAAGAGACCCAGTACTTC	CASSSSPRGQETQYF
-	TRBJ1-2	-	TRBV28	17	TGTGCCAGCAGCTACACCCCTGGACACCCAACTAACTATGGCTACACCTTC	CASSYTPGHPTNYGYTF
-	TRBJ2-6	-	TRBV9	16	TGTGCCAGCAGCGCTCCAGGGAGGTCAGGGGCCAACGTCCTGACTTTC	CASSAPGRSGANVLTF
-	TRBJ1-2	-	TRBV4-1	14	TGCGCCAGCAGCCAAGGGGGCAGGCACTATGGCTACACCTTC	CASSQGGRHYGYTF
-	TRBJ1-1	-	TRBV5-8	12	TGTGCCAGCAGCTTGCTAGACACTGAAGCTTTCTTT	CASSLLDTEAFF
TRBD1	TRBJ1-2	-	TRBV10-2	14	TGCGCCAGCAAGGGGACAGGGGGAAACTATGGCTACACCTTC	CASKGTGGNYGYTF
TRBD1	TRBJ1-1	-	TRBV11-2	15	TGTGCCAGCAGCCAGAACAGGGGTGGGAACACTGAAGCTTTCTTT	CASSQNRGGNTEAFF
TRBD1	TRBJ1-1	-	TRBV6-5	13	TGTGCCAGCAAGAGACAGGGTTTTACTGAAGCTTTCTTT	CASKRQGFTEAFF
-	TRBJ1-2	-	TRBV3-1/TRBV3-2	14	TGTGCCAGCAGCCAATTCTCACTCAACTATGGCTACACCTTC	CASSQFSLNYGYTF
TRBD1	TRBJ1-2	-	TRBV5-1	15	TGCGCCAGCAGCGCCCAACCGGGACAGGTCTATGGCTACACCTTC	CASSAQPGQVYGYTF
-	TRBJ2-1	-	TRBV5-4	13	TGTGCCCTGGGGAACGGGGCCTACAATGAGCAGTTCTTC	CALGNGAYNEQFF
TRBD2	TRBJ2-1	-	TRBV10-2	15	TGCGCCAGCAGTGAAGGTAGCGGGGCTCACAATGAGCAGTTCTTC	CASSEGSGAHNEQFF
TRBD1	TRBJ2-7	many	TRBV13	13	TGTGCCAGCAGCTTCGGACAGGGGGCCGAGCAGTACTTC	CASSFGQGAEQYF
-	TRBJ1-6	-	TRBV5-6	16	TGTGCCAGCAGCTTGGGACCCCGCCCCGGGAATTCACCCCTCCACTTT	CASSLGPRPGNSPLHF
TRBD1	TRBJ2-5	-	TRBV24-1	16	TGTGCCACCAGTGCCCCTAACAGGGGCGAGAGGGAGACCCAGTACTTC	CATSAPNRGERETQYF
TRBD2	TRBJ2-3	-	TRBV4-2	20	TGTGCCAGCAGCCCGCCGAATCCTCTACTAGCGGGGGGCCCCCAGGGTACGCAGTATTTT	CASSPPNPLLAGGPQGTQYF
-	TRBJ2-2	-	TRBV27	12	TGTGCCAGCAGTTTTACTACCGGGGAGCTGTTTTTT	CASSFTTGELFF
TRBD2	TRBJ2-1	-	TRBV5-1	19	TGCGCCAGCAGCTTGTTTCTAGCGGGAGGGCCGAGCTCCTACAATGAGCAGTTCTTC	CASSLFLAGGPSSYNEQFF
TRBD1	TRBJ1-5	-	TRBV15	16	TGTGCCACCAGCTCGGGACAGGGAATTTGGGGTCAGCCCCAGCATTTT	CATSSGQGIWGQPQHF
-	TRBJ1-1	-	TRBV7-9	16	TGTGCCAGCAGCTTAGATTTCAGGGGTCTGAACACTGAAGCTTTCTTT	CASSLDFRGLNTEAFF
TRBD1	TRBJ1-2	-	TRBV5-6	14	TGTGCCAGCAGCCGGGGGACAGGGAACTATGGCTACACCTTC	CASSRGTGNYGYTF
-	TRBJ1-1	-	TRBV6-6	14	TGTGCCAGCAGTTACTCCAGGGAGGACACTGAAGCTTTCTTT	CASSYSREDTEAFF
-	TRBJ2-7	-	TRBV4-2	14	TGTGCCAGCAGCCAAGGGGCAGGAACCTACGAGCAGTACTTC	CASSQGAGTYEQYF
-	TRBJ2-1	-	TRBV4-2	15	TGTGCCAGCAGCCAAGATGTGGGGGGATACAATGAGCAGTTCTTC	CASSQDVGGYNEQFF
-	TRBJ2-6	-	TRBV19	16	TGTGCCAGTAGTATCGCGGGGGCCGCTGGGGCCAACGTCCTGACTTTC	CASSIAGAAGANVLTF
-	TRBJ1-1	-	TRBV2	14	TGTGCCAGCAGTGAAGGGGGGGGATACACTGAAGCTTTCTTT	CASSEGGGYTEAFF
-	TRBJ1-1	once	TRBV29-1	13	TGCAGCTCCAACCCGAGGATCGAAACTGAAGCTTTCTTT	CSSNPRIETEAFF
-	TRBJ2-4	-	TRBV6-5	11	TGTGCCAGCAGGCCTGGGACTGGGCCGTACTTC	CASRPGTGPYF
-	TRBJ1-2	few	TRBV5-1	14	TGCGCCAGCAGCCCGCGGGCGCTGGACTATGGCTACACCTTC	CASSPRALDYGYTF
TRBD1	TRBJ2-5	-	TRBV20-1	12	TGCAGTGCTAGTAGGACAGGGGTGACCCAGTACTTC	CSASRTGVTQYF
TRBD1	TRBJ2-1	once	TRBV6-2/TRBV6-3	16	TGTGCCAGCAGTAATAGGCAGGGGGCTGGATACAATGAGCAGTTCTTC	CASSNRQGAGYNEQFF
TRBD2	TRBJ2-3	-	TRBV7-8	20	TGTGCCAGCAGCTTAGGTCGGGGCACTAGCGGGATCTCGAGCACAGATACGCAGTATTTT	CASSLGRGTSGISSTDTQYF
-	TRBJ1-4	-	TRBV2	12	TGTGCCAGCAGCTTACTAGGGGAAAAACTGTTTTTT	CASSLLGEKLFF
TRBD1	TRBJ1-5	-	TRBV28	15	TGTGCCAGCAGTGCCGGGACAGGGGAGGGGCAGCCCCAGCATTTT	CASSAGTGEGQPQHF
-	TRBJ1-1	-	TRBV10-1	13	TGCGCCAGCAGCCACAGTGGGGGGACTGAAGCTTTCTTT	CASSHSGGTEAFF
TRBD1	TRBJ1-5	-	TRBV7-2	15	TGTGCCAGCAGCTGGGACAGGGGGTCCGGTCAGCCCCAGCATTTT	CASSWDRGSGQPQHF
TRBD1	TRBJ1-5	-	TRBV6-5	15	TGTGCCAGCAGAGCAACGCGGACAGGTAATCAGCCCCAGCATTTT	CASRATRTGNQPQHF
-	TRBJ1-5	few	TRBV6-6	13	TGTGCCAGCAGTTTACAGATAGATCAGCCCCAGCATTTT	CASSLQIDQPQHF